This T cell receptor beta chain stems from a study of T cell changes during pregnancy in multiple sclerosis. Only in-frame clones appear in the TCRdb table, and some are missing; sequencing was by immunoSEQ multiplex PCR. Of 95,000 to 100,000 clones in the sample, 80% to 95% were seen once. From germline, CDR1 is MDHEN and CDR2 SYDVKM. The CDR3 has 19 amino acids. V was trimmed by 6 bases and J by 0 bases, leaving 21 bases between them. The table lists this clone with a count of one. The genes are TRBV28 and TRBJ2-6; TRBD2 is a possible D gene (7 bases). Sequencing used peripheral blood, obtained in the second trimester of pregnancy. The sequence was collected from a female donor with multiple sclerosis, enrolled in a pregnancy study. CDR3 protein: CASSYPWGRGSSGANVLTF. For the CDR3, the DNA is TGTGCCAGCAGCTATCCCTGGGGGCGGGGGAGCTCTGGGGCCAACGTCCTGACTTTC.